This T cell receptor (beta chain) was sequenced during a study of T cell responses to AZD1222 COVID-19 vaccine. The V gene's germline CDR1 is SGHTA and CDR2 FQGTGA. The CDR3 sequence is 15 residues long. V dropped 6 bases and J dropped 1; count of bases not matched to a gene: 4. Data came from immunoSEQ multiplex PCR; TCRdb stores just in-frame clones and leaves some out. The top ten hold roughly 3.9% of the sample, which has 140,000 or so clones, about 90% seen once. Comment on this clone: Its antigen is currently unknown.

Study-level results: Breadth and depth of Spike-specific TCRs rose after two AZD1222 doses.

The source is an adult who received the AZD1222 COVID-19 vaccine. Sequencing was performed on peripheral blood, taken 28 days after the second AZD1222 dose. The V call is TRBV7-3, the J call TRBJ1-3; 9 nucleotides agree with TRBD1. In DNA, the CDR3 is TGTGCCAGCAGTTTAGACAGGGGGTCTGGAAACACCATATATTTT. It encodes CASSLDRGSGNTIYF.